This TCR beta chain stems from a study of glioma-infiltrating T cells. Study-wide findings and caveats: CDR3 overlap between tissue and blood was very small. Gliomas, especially low-grade, showed above-expected tissue-blood divergence; non-neoplastic patients showed below.

Trimming took 4 bases from V and 6 from J; bases not matched to a gene: 8. The germline V gene has CDR1 MGHRA and CDR2 YSYEKL. This CDR3 has 14 amino acids. Using RNA template, CDR3s of TCR alpha and beta were amplified with iRepertoire arm-PCR. For one-step reverse transcription and amplification, 100-400 ng of tissue mRNA or PBMC total RNA was used. TCRdb used MiXCR to reprocess the multiplex PCR reads, holding one entry per CDR3 protein. The profile shows about 140,000 distinct CDR3 sequences, about two fifths of them singletons. A note on this clonotype: Antigen specificity is unknown.

Sequencing was performed on glioma tissue, nonneoplastic brain tissue, or PBMCs (not recorded which). The TCR was taken from a human donor with low-grade glioma or glioblastoma, undergoing nonglioma brain surgery, or in good health (not recorded which). This chain joins TRBV4-1 and TRBJ1-1; 7 positions agree with TRBD1. CDR3 nucleotides: TGCGCCAGCAGCCTCACGGACAGGTTCCCTGAAGCTTTCTTT. It translates to CASSLTDRFPEAFF.